This entry lists 14 T cell receptor beta chains sequenced from one sample in a study of identical twins. TCRdb redid the calling of the 5' RACE reads with MiXCR, one entry per CDR3 protein. The sample has roughly 540,000 distinct CDR3 sequences; roughly a fifth are singletons. These sequences were also reported in another study, on T cells expressing NK-cell markers.

Specimen: CD4+ T cells sorted from blood. The receptors here all came from a woman in her late teens or twenties in good health.

This chain connects TRBV2 to TRBJ1-6, with TRBD1 identical over 7 bases. V dropped 5 bases and J dropped 7; count of bases not matched to a gene: 5. The CDR3 spans 14 residues. Germline CDR1 and CDR2: SNHLY and FYNNEI. CDR3 DNA sequence: TGTGCCAGCAGTCGACAGGGTAAAAATTCACCCCTCCACTTT. This translates into CASSRQGKNSPLHF. The full variable domain, its missing parts supplied by reference TRBV2 and TRBJ1-6, is EPEVTQTPSHQVTQMGQEVILRCVPISNHLYFYWYRQILGQKVEFLVSFYNNEISEKSEIFDDQFSVERPDGSNFTLKIRSTKLEDSAMYFCASSRQGKNSPLHFGNGTRLTVT.

Only a few counts were recorded for this clonotype. The chain recombines TRBV20-1 with TRBJ1-1, with no clear D. Per germline, CDR1 DFQATT and CDR2 SNEGSKA (reference sequence). The CDR3 runs 13 residues. Trimming cost V 0 bases and J 5 bases, with 10 bases left between them. CDR3 sequence (DNA): TGCAGTGCTAGAGACCCGTATTTGACTGAAGCTTTCTTT. As protein: CSARDPYLTEAFF.

This clonotype was seen only a few times. This chain uses TRBV18 with TRBJ2-5, with D perhaps TRBD1 or TRBD2 (5 bases each). The CDR3 length is 14 residues. CDR1 KGHSH and CDR2 LQKENI come from the germline V gene. V was clipped by 7 bases and J by 2 bases, with 14 bases between them. Written as DNA, the CDR3 is TGTGCCAGCTGCAGCTCGGGGCAGCAAGAGACCCAGTACTTC. Residues: CASCSSGQQETQYF.

The chain is built from TRBV12-3 or TRBV12-4 and TRBJ2-2, with D unclear. The CDR3 length is 14 residues. Trimming took 5 bases from V and 5 from J, leaving 12 bases between them. CDR3 in amino acids: CASSLRRETGELFF. The CDR3 DNA follows: TGTGCCAGCAGTCTTAGAAGGGAAACCGGGGAGCTGTTTTTT.

There are a few counts of this clonotype. In DNA form, the CDR3 reads TGTGCCAGCAGCCCTGGACTAGCCCACGAGCAGTACTTC. This codes for CASSPGLAHEQYF. The chain is built from TRBV12-3 or TRBV12-4 and TRBJ2-7; 8 nucleotides align to TRBD2. After removal of 6 bases from V and 5 bases from J, the junction contained 6 bases not matched to a gene. The CDR3 is 13 residues long.

A remark on this clonotype: Its ends do not fully match the called genes, so a read error is possible. The J gene is TRBJ2-5, the V gene TRBV9; D call uncertain. Germline values: CDR1 SGDLS, CDR2 YYNGEE. The CDR3 spans 11 residues. The CDR3 nucleotides are TGTGCCAGCAGCGGTCAAGGGACCCAGTACTTC. Its protein is CASSGQGTQYF.

The sample holds many counts of this clonotype. The chain couples TRBV20-1 to TRBJ1-2; D perhaps matches TRBD1 (6 bases). From germline, CDR1 is DFQATT and CDR2 SNEGSKA (reference sequence). The CDR3 spans 12 residues. CDR3: CSGGHPGRSYTF. The CDR3 DNA reads as TGCAGCGGGGGCCACCCGGGCAGGAGCTACACCTTC.

This clonotype occurred many times. This chain uses TRBV18 with TRBJ1-5; the match to TRBD1 covers 7 bases. This CDR3 contains 15 residues. Unmatched junction bases numbered 16, after V lost 6 bases and J lost 11 bases. Germline loops: CDR1 KGHSH, CDR2 LQKENI. The CDR3 DNA follows: TGTGCCAGCTCCCGCGAGAGGGGATCACAGGGGTCCCAGCATTTT. It encodes CASSRERGSQGSQHF.

This clonotype was counted only a few times. The junction departs from germline at one end; a sequencing error may be responsible. The rearrangement links TRBV3-1 to TRBJ2-7, with D possibly TRBD2 on 5 matching bases. The CDR3 contains 12 residues. Looked up from germline, CDR1 is LGHDT and CDR2 is YNNKEL (reference sequence). The CDR3 is CASSQSLASMEF. The CDR3 DNA reads TGTGCCAGCAGCCAAAGTCTAGCCTCCATGGAGTTC.

This clonotype was recorded a few times. The chain carries TRBV29-1 and TRBJ1-1; TRBD1 might be the D (5 bases). Germline lookup yields CDR1 SQVTM and CDR2 ANQGSEA. V dropped 5 bases and J dropped 3 bases, with 13 bases sitting between them. This CDR3 has 13 amino acids. As DNA, the CDR3 is TGCAGCGTTTCTAAGGGGACCCACACTGAAGCTTTCTTT. Translation gives CSVSKGTHTEAFF.

V is TRBV4-3 and J is TRBJ2-1, with D possibly matching TRBD1 (5 bases). Deletions cut 1 base from V and 0 bases from J, with 7 bases between. This CDR3 region has 15 residues. Per germline, CDR1 LGHNA and CDR2 YSLEER. The CDR3 sequence is CASSQGGYSYNEQFF. The CDR3 DNA reads as TGCGCCAGCAGCCAAGGGGGCTACTCCTACAATGAGCAGTTCTTC.

This rearrangement joins TRBV2 to TRBJ2-5; D is perhaps TRBD1 (5 bases). Germline-derived CDR1 and CDR2 are SNHLY and FYNNEI. V was cut by 8 bases and J by 7 bases, with 20 bases left in between. The CDR3 has 14 amino acids. The CDR3 sequence: CASGQGILKWTQYF. CDR3 DNA: TGTGCCAGCGGCCAGGGCATACTCAAATGGACCCAGTACTTC.

The genes are TRBV28 and TRBJ2-1, with D possibly being TRBD1 or TRBD2 (6 bases each). V lost 6 bases and J lost 6, with 21 bases in between. Germline V gene lookup returns CDR1 MDHEN and CDR2 SYDVKM. CDR3 length equals 16 residues. CDR3 region: CASSSVEGGPFNEQFF. The CDR3 DNA reads TGTGCCAGCAGCAGCGTTGAAGGGGGGCCTTTCAATGAGCAGTTCTTC.

The chain couples TRBV4-2 to TRBJ2-5, with TRBD2 matching 10 bases. CDR3 length: 16 amino acids. V was pared by 2 bases and J by 2 bases, with 5 bases of the junction left unmatched. Germline V CDR1 and CDR2: LGHNA, YNFKEQ. The CDR3 DNA sequence: TGTGCCAGCAGCCAAAGTCGTAGCGGGGGGCAAGAGACCCAGTACTTC. It translates to CASSQSRSGGQETQYF.